Listed below are T cell receptor beta chains from one sample, sequenced in a study of T-cell memory formation after mild COVID-19. In TCRdb, the 5' RACE reads were re-called with MiXCR into one record per CDR3 protein. This table holds roughly 380,000 distinct CDR3 sequences, 25% to 30% found once. Source material: PBMCs or a T cell subset sorted from them (not recorded which). The receptors originated from an adult woman who had mild COVID-19 (a few samples of this study predate the infection). Cell type and time point are not known. The CDR3 runs from the conserved cysteine through the conserved F or W. The order of the fields is V gene, D gene, clone size, J gene, CDR3 DNA, CDR3 protein. A D gene is named only where the DNA matches it firmly. Clone size is stated in some rows and not others, as once, few, many or a class when expanded.

>TRBV6-5|NA|NA|TRBJ2-4
TGTGCCAGCGCCCGTGAGGCCAAAAACATTCAGTACTTC
CASAREAKNIQYF
>TRBV5-1|TRBD1|few|TRBJ2-1
TGCGCCAGCAGCTATGACAGGGCAAACAATGAGCAGTTCTTC
CASSYDRANNEQFF
>TRBV2|TRBD1|few|TRBJ2-5
TGTGCCAGCAGTGCCCGACAGGGGGCTGGAGAGACCCAGTACTTC
CASSARQGAGETQYF
>TRBV9|TRBD2|many|TRBJ2-1
TGTGCCAGCAGCGTAGGTCTGGGACTAAACTACAATGAGCAGTTCTTC
CASSVGLGLNYNEQFF
>TRBV29-1|NA|NA|TRBJ1-1
TGCAGCGTTGTACAGGACACTGAAGCTTTCTTT
CSVVQDTEAFF
>TRBV5-1|NA|few|TRBJ2-7
TGCGCCAGCAGCTTGAGATGGGACCTCTCCTACGAGCAGTACTTC
CASSLRWDLSYEQYF
>TRBV6-2/TRBV6-3|TRBD2|NA|TRBJ2-1
TGTGCCAGCACCCCCGGGACTAGCGGGAGGCCAGGGGAGAATGAGCAGTTCTTC
CASTPGTSGRPGENEQFF
>TRBV7-9|TRBD1|few|TRBJ1-5
TGTGCCAGCAGCCACGACAGGGATCAGCCCCAGCATTTT
CASSHDRDQPQHF
>TRBV12-3/TRBV12-4|NA|NA|TRBJ1-4
TGTGCCAGCAGTCGGACGACCACAGTTAATGAAAAACTGTTTTTT
CASSRTTTVNEKLFF
>TRBV7-9|TRBD2|NA|TRBJ2-3
TGTGCCAGCAGCGAACACGCGGGGGGGCCCACAGATACGCAGTATTTT
CASSEHAGGPTDTQYF
>TRBV2|TRBD1|many|TRBJ2-7
TGTGCCAGCAGTGAACAGGGGGAATCCTACGAGCAGTACTTC
CASSEQGESYEQYF
>TRBV20-1|NA|NA|TRBJ2-3
TGCAGTGCTAGAGGCACAGGGTCCATCTATGACACAGATACGCAGTATTTT
CSARGTGSIYDTDTQYF
>TRBV6-1|NA|NA|TRBJ2-7
TGTGCCAGCTCCGGGAGAGGCTACGAGCAGTACTTC
CASSGRGYEQYF
>TRBV2|TRBD1|few|TRBJ2-7
TGTGCCAGCAGTGAAGGTGGGACAGGGAACGAGCAGTACTTC
CASSEGGTGNEQYF
>TRBV29-1|NA|few|TRBJ1-1
TGCAGCGTCAAGGACGGCATGAACACTGAAGCTTTCTTT
CSVKDGMNTEAFF
>TRBV11-2|TRBD1|NA|TRBJ1-3
TGTGCCAGCAGCTTAGCCCGACAATCTCCGGGACAGCAATCTGGAAACACCATATATTTT
CASSLARQSPGQQSGNTIYF
>TRBV5-6|NA|NA|TRBJ1-2
TGTGCCAGCAGGTTAAGGCAGAGCTATGGCTACACCTTC
CASRLRQSYGYTF
>TRBV14|NA|NA|TRBJ1-3
TGTGCCAGCAGCCCCCTGGTCAATGGAAACACCATATATTTT
CASSPLVNGNTIYF
>TRBV18|TRBD1|NA|TRBJ1-1
TGTGCCAGCTCAGCGGACAGGGTGATTGCTGAAGCTTTCTTT
CASSADRVIAEAFF
>TRBV12-3/TRBV12-4|TRBD1|NA|TRBJ2-7
TGTGCCAGCAGTCAAAAACGGACAGGAGGAGAGCAGTACTTC
CASSQKRTGGEQYF
>TRBV5-1|NA|NA|TRBJ2-1
TGCGCCAGCAGCTTGCCGACTACTACCTACAATGAGCAGTTCTTC
CASSLPTTTYNEQFF
>TRBV5-1|TRBD2|few|TRBJ2-1
TGCGCCAGCAGCCCAACTAGCGGGAGAGGGAGTGAGCAGTTCTTC
CASSPTSGRGSEQFF
>TRBV29-1|NA|NA|TRBJ2-1
TGCAGCGTTGACCCCGCGGCCCCCGGGGAGCAGTTCTTC
CSVDPAAPGEQFF